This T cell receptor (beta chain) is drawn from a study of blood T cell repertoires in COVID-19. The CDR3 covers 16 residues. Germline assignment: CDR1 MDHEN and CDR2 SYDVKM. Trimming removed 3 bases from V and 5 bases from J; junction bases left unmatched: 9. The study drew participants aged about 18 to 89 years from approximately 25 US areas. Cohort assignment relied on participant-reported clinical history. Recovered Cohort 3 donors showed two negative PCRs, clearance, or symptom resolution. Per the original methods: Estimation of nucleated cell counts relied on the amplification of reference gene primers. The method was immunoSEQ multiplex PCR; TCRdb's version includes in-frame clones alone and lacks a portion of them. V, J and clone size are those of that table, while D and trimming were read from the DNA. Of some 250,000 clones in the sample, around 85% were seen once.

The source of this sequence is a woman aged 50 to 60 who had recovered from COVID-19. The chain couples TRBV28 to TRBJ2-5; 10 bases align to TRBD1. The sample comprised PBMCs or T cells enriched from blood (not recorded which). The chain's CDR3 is CASSLWGQGFRETQYF. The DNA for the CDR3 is TGTGCCAGCAGTTTGTGGGGACAGGGGTTTCGGGAGACCCAGTACTTC.